These 12 T cell receptor beta chains were all obtained from the same sample, sequenced in a study of cytomegalovirus exposure and HLA in healthy donors. It was with 60 Vbeta and 13 Jbeta primers that the PCR ran. The data were produced by immunoSEQ multiplex PCR, yet TCRdb's version contains in-frame clones alone and is incomplete. This table has 150,000 or so clones, roughly 80% appearing once. The specimen sequenced was PBMCs. The receptors come from a man aged 25 to 45 in good health and CMV-seropositive.

This sequence joins TRBV6-5 and TRBJ2-7; 11 positions agree with TRBD1. J was trimmed by 8 bases and V by 4 bases; bases with no gene match: 4. The CDR3 is made up of 13 amino acids. The germline gives CDR1 MNHEY, CDR2 SVGAGI. CDR3 in amino acids: CASSSGQGGKQYF. CDR3 nucleotide sequence: TGTGCCAGCAGTTCGGGACAGGGGGGTAAGCAGTACTTC.

The V and J genes are TRBV7-9 and TRBJ2-5; D is perhaps TRBD2 (5 bases). Germline V CDR1 and CDR2: SEHNR, FQNEAQ (reference sequence). The germline V and J ends were trimmed by 5 bases and 7 bases, with 17 bases remaining between them. CDR3 size: 14 residues. The DNA for the CDR3 is TGTGCCAGCAGCCCCTCTGGGGAGACTGGGACCCAGTACTTC. Protein: CASSPSGETGTQYF. Looking up the rest from reference TRBV7-9 and TRBJ2-5 gives the full variable domain: DTGVSQNPRHKITKRGQNVTFRCDPISEHNRLYWYRQTLGQGPEFLTYFQNEAQLEKSRLLSDRFSAERPKGSFSTLEIQRTEQGDSAMYLCASSPSGETGTQYFGPGTRLLVL.

The rearrangement uses TRBV19 and TRBJ2-7; 7 nucleotides match TRBD1. Per germline, CDR1 LNHDA and CDR2 SQIVND (reference sequence). The CDR3 consists of 17 residues. V dropped 1 base and J dropped 0; count of bases not matched to a gene: 9. The CDR3: CASSIGGGRGSSYEQYF. DNA of the CDR3: TGTGCCAGTAGTATAGGTGGTGGCAGGGGGAGCTCCTACGAGCAGTACTTC.

The chain couples TRBV11-2 to TRBJ1-2; no firm D call. V was clipped by 2 bases and J by 1 base, with 8 bases between them. The CDR3 runs 14 residues. Germline lookup yields CDR1 SGHAT and CDR2 FQNNGV. CDR3 sequence: CASSLSPFNYGYTF. The CDR3 bases are TGTGCCAGCAGCTTATCTCCTTTTAACTATGGCTACACCTTC. Looking up the rest from reference TRBV11-2 and TRBJ1-2 gives the full variable domain: EAGVAQSPRYKIIEKRQSVAFWCNPISGHATLYWYQQILGQGPKLLIQFQNNGVVDDSQLPKDRFSAERLKGVDSTLKIQPAKLEDSAVYLCASSLSPFNYGYTFGSGTRLTVV.

This chain joins TRBV27 and TRBJ2-7; 10 bases match TRBD1. Germline V gene lookup returns CDR1 MNHEY and CDR2 SMNVEV (reference sequence). This CDR3 is 15 amino acids long. J lost 0 bases, V lost 6 bases, and 5 bases had no gene match. CDR3 nucleotide sequence: TGTGCCAGCAGGCGGGGGACAGGGGACTCCTACGAGCAGTACTTC. It yields the protein CASRRGTGDSYEQYF.

This rearrangement joins TRBV2 to TRBJ1-1, with D tentatively TRBD1 (6 bases). V was trimmed by 6 bases and J by 0 bases, leaving 14 bases between them. Germline V gene data show CDR1 as SNHLY and CDR2 as FYNNEI. The CDR3 loop spans 15 amino acids. CDR3 protein: CASSHAQGMNTEAFF. CDR3 in DNA: TGTGCCAGCAGCCATGCCCAGGGGATGAACACTGAAGCTTTCTTT.

This chain uses TRBV30 with TRBJ2-5; weak D call: TRBD2 (6 bases). Looked up from germline, CDR1 is GTSNPN and CDR2 is SVGIG (reference sequence). The V gene lost 0 bases and the J gene lost 3 bases, with 14 bases spanning the gap. CDR3 length: 15 residues. This CDR3 reads CAWSVGTVGEETQYF. CDR3 nucleotide sequence: TGTGCCTGGAGTGTCGGGACTGTGGGGGAAGAGACCCAGTACTTC. The entire variable domain, with the rest obtained from reference TRBV30 and TRBJ2-5, is as follows: SQTIHQWPATLVQPVGSPLSLECTVEGTSNPNLYWYRQAAGRGLQLLFYSVGIGQISSEVPQNLSASRPQDRQFILSSKKLLLSDSGFYLCAWSVGTVGEETQYFGPGTRLLVL.

The chain is built from TRBV5-1 and TRBJ2-1; D gene uncertain. The germline gives CDR1 SGHRS, CDR2 YFSETQ. The CDR3 is made up of 12 amino acids. The V and J ends lost 2 bases and 7 bases respectively, with 7 bases between them. The CDR3 protein is CASSFTENEQFF. For the CDR3, the DNA is TGCGCCAGCAGCTTTACAGAGAATGAGCAGTTCTTC. The full variable domain, its missing parts supplied by reference TRBV5-1 and TRBJ2-1, is KAGVTQTPRYLIKTRGQQVTLSCSPISGHRSVSWYQQTPGQGLQFLFEYFSETQRNKGNFPGRFSGRQFSNSRSEMNVSTLELGDSALYLCASSFTENEQFFGPGTRLTVL.

The chain links TRBV6-5 to TRBJ2-1; 7 positions agree with TRBD1. Looked up from germline, CDR1 is MNHEY and CDR2 is SVGAGI. The CDR3 covers 14 residues. V lost 5 bases, J lost 6 bases, and 7 bases stayed unmatched. CDR3 residues: CASSLPGQLNEQFF. CDR3 bases: TGTGCCAGCAGTCTACCGGGACAGCTCAATGAGCAGTTCTTC.

This rearrangement joins TRBV30 to TRBJ2-7; TRBD1 might be the D (5 bases). Trimming left V 4 bases short and J 2 bases short, with 15 bases between. This CDR3 has 14 amino acids. From germline, CDR1 is GTSNPN and CDR2 SVGIG (reference sequence). In DNA form, the CDR3 reads TGTGCCTGGAACCTACAGGACCCCACCTACGAGCAGTACTTC. Encoded protein: CAWNLQDPTYEQYF.

This clone was observed a few times. The chain joins TRBV5-4 to TRBJ1-3; 8 bases fit TRBD1. Germline trimming cut 4 bases from V and 2 bases from J; bases unmatched to any gene: 2. The CDR3 is 14 residues long. Germline CDR1 is SGHNT and CDR2 is YYREEE (reference sequence). The CDR3 bases are TGTGCCAGCAGCGGACAGGGAGCTGGAAACACCATATATTTT. Residues: CASSGQGAGNTIYF.

This clone was seen only once. The V call is TRBV9, the J call TRBJ1-6, with TRBD1 matching over 7 bases. The CDR3 runs 16 residues. Looked up from germline, CDR1 is SGDLS and CDR2 is YYNGEE. V lost 3 bases, J lost 7 bases, and 10 bases stayed unmatched. CDR3 in DNA: TGTGCCAGCAGCGCCGACAGGGAGCTCCTCAATTCACCCCTCCACTTT. It yields the protein CASSADRELLNSPLHF.